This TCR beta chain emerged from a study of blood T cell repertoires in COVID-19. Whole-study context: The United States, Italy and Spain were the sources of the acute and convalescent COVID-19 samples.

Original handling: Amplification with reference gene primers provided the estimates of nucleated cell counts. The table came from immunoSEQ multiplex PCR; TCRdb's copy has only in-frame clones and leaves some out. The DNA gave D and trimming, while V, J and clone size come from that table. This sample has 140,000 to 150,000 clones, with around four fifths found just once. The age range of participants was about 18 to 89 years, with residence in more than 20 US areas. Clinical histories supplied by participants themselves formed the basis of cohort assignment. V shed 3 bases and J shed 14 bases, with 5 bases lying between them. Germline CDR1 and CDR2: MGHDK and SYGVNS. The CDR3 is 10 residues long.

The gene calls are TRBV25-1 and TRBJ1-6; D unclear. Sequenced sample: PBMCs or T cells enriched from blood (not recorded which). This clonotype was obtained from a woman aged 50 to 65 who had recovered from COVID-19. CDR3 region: CASSDRSLHF. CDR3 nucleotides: TGTGCCAGCAGTGACAGGTCCCTCCACTTT.